The clone carrying this T cell receptor (beta chain) appeared a few times. The use of a sample-barcoded 5' primer and a J-beta primer mix characterized a second PCR of 7 to 11 cycles. TCRdb recomputed calls from the 5' RACE reads with MiXCR, one row per CDR3 protein. Of over 1.5 million distinct CDR3 sequences listed, about 50% are singletons. The data were obtained in a study of blood T cells in healthy people across ages. The CDR3 is 16 amino acids. Per germline, CDR1 ENHRY and CDR2 SYGVKD. Trimming shortened V by 6 bases and J by 5 bases, and 22 bases separated the two germline ends. The sequence was collected from a woman aged 40 to 55 in good health. The rearrangement joins TRBV10-3 to TRBJ2-5, with TRBD1 as a possible D gene (5 bases). Sequenced sample: blood. CDR3 in amino acids: CAISRRTGQGVETQYF. In nucleotides, the CDR3 is TGTGCCATCAGCCGAAGAACGGGCCAAGGGGTGGAGACCCAGTACTTC.